This T cell receptor (beta chain) is from a study of blood T cell repertoires in COVID-19. Study context: The United States, Italy and Spain were the sources of the acute and convalescent COVID-19 samples. Sample material is recorded as cDNA or gDNA derived from T cells, B-cell-depleted T cells, or PBMCs.

The authors' processing: Estimation of nucleated cell counts relied on the amplification of reference gene primers. Here immunoSEQ multiplex PCR was the method, and the copy in TCRdb shows in-frame clones only, minus some. V and J calls and clone size are those listed in that table; D and trimming were worked out from the DNA. The sample shows around 250,000 clones, approximately 80% of them seen only once. This CDR3 region has 15 residues. Trimming removed 2 bases at V and 7 bases at J, with 16 bases between. Germline V CDR1 and CDR2: SGHNT, YYREEE (reference sequence). This chain links TRBV5-4 with TRBJ2-1; D gene ambiguous. Sequenced input: peripheral blood. The receptor was derived from a young man who had recovered from COVID-19. The CDR3 region is CASSFDSQFLNEQFF. DNA of the CDR3: TGTGCCAGCAGCTTCGACTCCCAATTTTTAAATGAGCAGTTCTTC.